The rows below give T cell receptor beta chains drawn from one sample of a study of spatial heterogeneity in lung cancer. TCRdb re-derived calls from the 5' RACE reads in MiXCR, one entry per CDR3 protein. The sample has around 100,000 distinct CDR3 sequences; 10% to 13% are singletons. The sequenced sample was PBMCs, obtained at follow-up. These receptors were collected from a female donor with early-stage non-small cell lung cancer. Each CDR3 is given with its conserved first and last residue. D genes are given only for firm matches. Size is stated for part of the rows, as once, few or many counts, or as a class when the clone is expanded.

TRBD2 TRBJ2-1 few TRBV18 CASSPPSGRINNEQFF TGTGCCAGCTCCCCACCTAGCGGGAGAATTAACAATGAGCAGTTCTTC
- TRBJ1-2 - TRBV24-1 CATSDAFRDPPGYTF TGTGCCACCAGTGATGCGTTCCGGGACCCCCCAGGCTACACCTTC
- TRBJ2-1 - TRBV11-3 CASSSRRGISYNKQFF TGTGCCAGCAGCTCCAGAAGGGGAATATCCTACAATAAGCAGTTCTTC
- TRBJ2-3 few TRBV5-1 CASSVVADTQYF TGCGCCAGCAGTGTGGTGGCAGATACGCAGTATTTT
- TRBJ1-5 many TRBV27 CASSFGGPNQPQHF TGTGCCAGCAGTTTTGGAGGGCCCAATCAGCCCCAGCATTTT
TRBD1 TRBJ2-4 few TRBV9 CASSTRDRAEVQYF TGTGCCAGCAGCACCCGGGACAGGGCTGAAGTTCAGTACTTC
TRBD1 TRBJ1-5 - TRBV30 CAWRPEGALSNQPQHF TGTGCCTGGAGGCCTGAGGGGGCCCTTAGCAATCAGCCCCAGCATTTT
- TRBJ2-1 few TRBV24-1 CATSRDMNNEQFF TGTGCCACCAGTAGGGACATGAACAATGAGCAGTTCTTC
TRBD2 TRBJ2-3 few TRBV20-1 CSAKGLAGADTQYF TGCAGTGCGAAAGGACTAGCGGGAGCCGATACGCAGTATTTT
- TRBJ2-2 few TRBV4-3 CASSQDLRGANTGELFF TGCGCCAGCAGCCAAGATTTAAGGGGTGCGAACACCGGGGAGCTGTTTTTT
TRBD1 TRBJ2-7 - TRBV19 CASSLRDRGASYEQYF TGTGCCAGTAGTCTACGGGACAGGGGAGCGTCCTACGAGCAGTACTTC
- TRBJ1-2 - TRBV7-2 CASSLSSPSPYGYTF TGTGCCAGCAGCTTATCGTCACCAAGCCCCTATGGCTACACCTTC
TRBD2 TRBJ2-1 few TRBV2 CASSETTSRKSYNEQFF TGTGCCAGCAGTGAAACGACTAGCAGGAAGTCCTACAATGAGCAGTTCTTC
- TRBJ2-3 few TRBV6-1 CASSWSGSTDTQYF TGTGCCAGCAGTTGGTCGGGGAGCACAGATACGCAGTATTTT
- TRBJ2-5 many TRBV20-1 CSAPTEGWQETQYF TGCAGTGCTCCTACAGAGGGGTGGCAAGAGACCCAGTACTTC
- TRBJ2-1 few TRBV14 CASSQGLLQQFF TGTGCCAGCAGCCAAGGCCTACTCCAGCAGTTCTTC
- TRBJ2-5 few TRBV2 CASRDPRSGGSQYF TGTGCCAGCAGAGACCCACGGAGTGGAGGGAGCCAGTACTTC
- TRBJ1-5 - TRBV6-2/TRBV6-3 CASSSQVPSQPQHF TGTGCCAGCAGTTCCCAGGTCCCCTCTCAGCCCCAGCATTTT
TRBD2 TRBJ2-5 - TRBV24-1 CATSGSGRAGTQYF TGTGCCACCAGTGGTAGCGGGAGGGCCGGGACCCAGTACTTC
- TRBJ2-3 many TRBV12-3/TRBV12-4 CASSPGRNTDTQYF TGTGCCAGCAGCCCCGGGAGAAACACAGATACGCAGTATTTT
- TRBJ2-1 few TRBV6-1 CATRIAAYNEQFF TGTGCCACCCGGATAGCGGCCTACAATGAGCAGTTCTTC
- TRBJ2-1 - TRBV11-3 CASSLGGVGEQFF TGTGCCAGCAGCTTAGGCGGGGTTGGTGAGCAGTTCTTC
TRBD2 TRBJ2-1 - TRBV20-1 CSARTDTSGHYNEQFF TGCAGTGCTAGAACCGACACTAGCGGGCATTACAATGAGCAGTTCTTC
- TRBJ2-7 few TRBV5-5 CASTRRGQNPYEQYF TGTGCCAGCACCCGGCGGGGACAAAATCCCTACGAGCAGTACTTC
TRBD1 TRBJ2-1 few TRBV7-3 CASSSGQPLLNEQFF TGTGCCAGCAGCTCGGGACAGCCACTTCTCAATGAGCAGTTCTTC
- TRBJ1-1 - TRBV2 CASSEQSYTEAFF TGTGCCAGCAGTGAACAGTCCTACACTGAAGCTTTCTTT
- TRBJ2-3 few TRBV7-3 CASSLNLGVTDTQYF TGTGCCAGCAGCTTAAACCTGGGGGTTACAGATACGCAGTATTTT
TRBD2 TRBJ2-1 few TRBV2 CASSDRTSGIGNEQFF TGTGCCAGCAGTGATCGGACTAGCGGGATTGGGAATGAGCAGTTCTTC
- TRBJ2-1 - TRBV29-1 CSAPTPKRGRSYNEQFF TGCAGCGCACCTACGCCTAAGAGGGGACGCTCCTACAATGAGCAGTTCTTC
TRBD1 TRBJ2-1 many TRBV11-3 CASSLRGTVSYNEQFF TGTGCCAGCAGCTTAAGGGGGACAGTATCGTACAATGAGCAGTTCTTC
- TRBJ2-7 many TRBV28 CASRTGRGYEQYF TGTGCCAGCAGAACTGGACGAGGCTACGAGCAGTACTTC
- TRBJ2-1 - TRBV7-3 CASSPPGARNNEQFF TGTGCCAGCAGTCCCCCCGGGGCCCGGAACAATGAGCAGTTCTTC
- TRBJ2-5 many TRBV29-1 CSVPGGFETQYF TGCAGCGTCCCAGGGGGGTTCGAGACCCAGTACTTC
- TRBJ1-5 - TRBV20-1 CSATDLSGNQPQHF TGCAGTGCAACGGACCTGAGCGGCAATCAGCCCCAGCATTTT
- TRBJ2-5 few TRBV11-3 CANRDDSQETQYF TGTGCCAACCGGGACGATAGCCAGGAGACCCAGTACTTC
TRBD1 TRBJ1-2 - TRBV30 CAWSDRHGYTF TGTGCCTGGTCGGACAGGCATGGCTACACCTTC
- TRBJ2-2 few TRBV3-1 CASSQVEYTGELFF TGTGCCAGCAGCCAAGTGGAGTACACCGGGGAGCTGTTTTTT
TRBD1 TRBJ2-3 - TRBV29-1 CSVVLTGKGTDTQYF TGCAGCGTTGTTCTGACAGGGAAGGGAACAGATACGCAGTATTTT
TRBD2 TRBJ2-3 many TRBV24-1 CATSDRTSVTDTQYF TGTGCCACCAGTGACCGGACTAGTGTGACAGATACGCAGTATTTT